A single sample is the source of the 30 T cell receptor beta chains below, sequenced in a study of shared clonotypes between healthy human individuals. Produced via immunoSEQ multiplex PCR; TCRdb's table is partial and in-frame only. The sample yields some 630,000 clones, roughly 78% seen once. The sequenced sample was memory CD4+ T cells sorted from blood. Subset defined: CD45RA-negative fraction. The receptor source for this set is a woman in her twenties or thirties in good health.

This chain links TRBV20-1 with TRBJ1-4; D is undetermined. Per the germline V gene, CDR1 is DFQATT and CDR2 is SNEGSKA (reference sequence). This CDR3 has 11 residues. V lost 3 bases to trimming and J lost 8 bases, with 7 bases between them. The CDR3 reads CSASGGEKLFF. CDR3 nucleotide sequence: TGCAGTGCTAGCGGCGGGGAAAAACTGTTTTTT.

Written as DNA, the CDR3 is TGTGCCAGCAGCTTATCGGTCGCGGGAAACACCATATATTTT. It encodes CASSLSVAGNTIYF. This chain connects TRBV11-2 to TRBJ1-3, with D unresolved. The germline V gene has CDR1 SGHAT and CDR2 FQNNGV. Trimming pared 2 bases from V and 4 bases from J, leaving 9 bases between. The CDR3 sequence is 14 residues long.

The CDR3 reads CASCRQSSYNEQFF. CDR3 DNA: TGTGCCAGTTGTAGACAGAGCTCCTACAATGAGCAGTTCTTC. J is TRBJ2-1 and V is TRBV27; perhaps TRBD1 as D (5 bases). Trimming stripped 9 bases from V and 0 bases from J, with 12 bases between. The CDR3 extends over 14 amino acids. Germline values: CDR1 MNHEY, CDR2 SMNVEV (reference sequence).

This clone has more than one count but fewer than ten. V is TRBV25-1 and J is TRBJ2-5; 10 bases map to TRBD1. The J call is doubtful: the DNA matches TRBJ2-7 better. The CDR3 spans 14 residues. Germline loops: CDR1 MGHDK, CDR2 SYGVNS. In DNA form, the CDR3 reads TGTGCCAGCAGTCCCGACAGGGGGCTCGGCGAGCAGTACTTC. Protein sequence: CASSPDRGLGEQYF.

V is TRBV6-1 and J is TRBJ2-3; 7 bases agree with TRBD1. Germline CDR1 MNHNS, CDR2 SASEGT. CDR3 length equals 14 residues. After removal of 8 bases from V and 3 bases from J, the junction contained 8 bases not matched to a gene. CDR3 sequence reads: CASPAGTATDTQYF. CDR3 DNA: TGTGCCAGCCCCGCTGGGACAGCGACAGATACGCAGTATTTT.

This clone turned up a few times. J is TRBJ2-3 and V is TRBV7-3, with 12 bases matching TRBD2. In germline, CDR1 is SGHTA, CDR2 FQGTGA. With V trimmed by 4 bases and J by 0 bases, 5 bases remained unmatched. The CDR3 spans 17 residues. CDR3 DNA sequence: TGTGCCAGCAGCTCCCTAGCGGGAGGGCCCAGCACAGATACGCAGTATTTT. It translates to CASSSLAGGPSTDTQYF.

This chain links TRBV27 with TRBJ2-1; D is unresolved. V was clipped by 1 base and J by 0 bases, with 10 bases between them. CDR1 and CDR2 (germline): MNHEY, SMNVEV (reference sequence). The length of the CDR3 is 16 residues. CDR3 protein: CASSLLLRSSYNEQFF. The CDR3 nucleotides read TGTGCCAGCAGTTTATTGCTTCGTAGCTCCTACAATGAGCAGTTCTTC.

CDR3 in amino acids: CASSPRVGDSYEQYF. CDR3 DNA sequence: TGTGCCAGCAGCCCCCGGGTGGGGGACTCCTACGAGCAGTACTTC. This chain joins TRBV5-4 and TRBJ2-7, with D perhaps assigned TRBD1 or TRBD2 (5 bases each). The V and J ends lost 4 bases and 0 bases respectively, with 14 bases between them. CDR3 length equals 15 residues. Per the germline V gene, CDR1 is SGHNT and CDR2 is YYREEE (reference sequence).

This clone turned up a few times. Different DNA sequences within this sample yield the same CDR3. The V gene is TRBV5-1, the J gene TRBJ1-3; no definite D call. Germline V gives CDR1 SGHRS, CDR2 YFSETQ. This CDR3 region has 14 residues. Trimming took 2 bases from V and 4 from J, leaving 10 bases between them. The DNA of the CDR3 is TGCGCCAGCAGCTTAGGTACAGTCGGAAACACCATATATTTT. Translated, it gives CASSLGTVGNTIYF.

The chain recombines TRBV2 with TRBJ1-5; no reliable D call. CDR3 length: 17 residues. The ends were cut back, 1 base at V and 7 bases at J, with 20 bases in the middle. CDR1 is SNHLY and CDR2 is FYNNEI in the germline V gene. CDR3 sequence: CASSEDGWAPQLQPQHF. CDR3 DNA sequence: TGTGCCAGCAGTGAAGACGGTTGGGCACCCCAATTGCAGCCCCAGCATTTT.

This chain uses TRBV7-9 with TRBJ2-7; 9 nucleotides match TRBD2. V was clipped by 6 bases and J by 5 bases; unmatched bases: 11. The CDR3 runs 15 residues. The germline V gene has CDR1 SEHNR and CDR2 FQNEAQ (reference sequence). CDR3 loop: CASRVRGTSYDEQYF. The CDR3 DNA follows: TGTGCCAGCAGGGTCCGTGGGACTAGCTATGACGAGCAGTACTTC.

This chain uses TRBV6-1 with TRBJ2-5; weak D call: TRBD2 (5 bases). Germline V gives CDR1 MNHNS, CDR2 SASEGT. The CDR3 totals 13 residues. With 6 bases removed from V and 5 bases from J, the gap between germline ends came to 13 bases. CDR3 residues: CASRGSIVETQYF. Here the CDR3 DNA reads TGTGCCAGCAGGGGGAGTATAGTCGAGACCCAGTACTTC.

The chain uses TRBV11-3 and TRBJ2-7; 7 bases are shared with TRBD1. Unmatched junction bases numbered 0, after V lost 1 base and J lost 3 bases. CDR1 and CDR2 (germline): SGHNT, YENEEA. The CDR3 consists of 13 residues. CDR3 bases: TGTGCCAGCAGCTTAGGGACAGGCTACGAGCAGTACTTC. It yields the protein CASSLGTGYEQYF.

The chain links TRBV28 to TRBJ1-5; D gene uncertain. CDR1 and CDR2 from the germline V gene are MDHEN and SYDVKM. V was shortened by 5 bases and J by 0 bases, with 17 bases between the two germline ends. This CDR3 has 17 amino acids. CDR3 in DNA: TGTGCCAGCAGTACTTATATCAGACTTTATAGCAATCAGCCCCAGCATTTT. Translation: CASSTYIRLYSNQPQHF.

The chain combines TRBV18 with TRBJ1-2; no firm D call. V dropped 0 bases and J dropped 8 bases, with 10 bases sitting between them. This CDR3 has 13 residues. Germline V gene sequence: CDR1 KGHSH, CDR2 LQKENI. Written as DNA, the CDR3 is TGTGCCAGCTCACCACCGGGGAGTCAGGGCTACACCTTC. This codes for CASSPPGSQGYTF.

The chain is built from TRBV11-2 and TRBJ2-7; 7 positions match TRBD2. The CDR3 runs 14 residues. Germline CDR1 SGHAT, CDR2 FQNNGV. V shed 5 bases and J 4 bases; nucleotides not matched to a gene: 8. Written as DNA, the CDR3 is TGTGCCAGCAGCCTAGGCGCGGGAGTTTACGAGCAGTACTTC. Translating it yields CASSLGAGVYEQYF.

The J gene is TRBJ2-4, the V gene TRBV2; tentatively, D is TRBD2 (5 bases). Deletions cut 4 bases from V and 9 bases from J, with 13 bases between. The CDR3 contains 13 residues. The germline CDR1 and CDR2 sequences are SNHLY and FYNNEI. DNA for the CDR3: TGTGCCAGCAGTGCCAGGACTCCAGGCATTCAGTACTTC. Encoded protein: CASSARTPGIQYF.

The chain uses TRBV7-9 and TRBJ1-1; D is unresolved. V gave up 3 bases and J gave up 4 bases, with 9 bases separating them. This CDR3 spans 13 amino acids. Germline values: CDR1 SEHNR, CDR2 FQNEAQ (reference sequence). The CDR3 is CASSFSVTTEAFF. As DNA, the CDR3 is TGTGCCAGCAGCTTCTCGGTAACCACTGAAGCTTTCTTT.

The CDR3 loop reads CASSVGNAIGDGEQYF. The CDR3 DNA is TGTGCCAGCAGCGTAGGTAACGCGATTGGGGACGGCGAGCAGTACTTC. V gene TRBV9 combines with J gene TRBJ2-7; the D call may be TRBD1 or TRBD2 (5 bases each). Germline-derived CDR1 and CDR2 are SGDLS and YYNGEE. The V gene lost 0 bases and the J gene lost 6 bases, with 19 bases spanning the gap. CDR3 length: 16 residues.

V and J are TRBV29-1 and TRBJ2-1, with D maybe TRBD2 (6 bases). V dropped 4 bases and J dropped 9 bases, with 10 bases sitting between them. The CDR3 spans 11 residues. Germline values: CDR1 SQVTM, CDR2 ANQGSEA. The CDR3 protein is CSVGGVSEQFF. The DNA of the CDR3 is TGCAGCGTTGGGGGGGTGAGTGAGCAGTTCTTC.

J is TRBJ2-5 and V is TRBV6-5, with D perhaps matching TRBD2 (7 bases). V was trimmed by 6 bases and J by 7 bases, leaving 15 bases between them. CDR3 length: 13 residues. Germline CDR1 reads MNHEY; CDR2 reads SVGAGI. The CDR3 loop reads CASSHDRTRTQYF. CDR3 in DNA: TGTGCCAGCAGCCACGACAGGACTAGGACCCAGTACTTC.

V usage is TRBV28 and J usage is TRBJ1-1, with D uncertain. The CDR3 is made up of 14 amino acids. Trimming pared 3 bases from V and 6 bases from J, leaving 14 bases between. Per the germline V gene, CDR1 is MDHEN and CDR2 is SYDVKM. In DNA, the CDR3 is TGTGCCAGCAGTTTCAGAGGGTCGGGAGCTGAAGCTTTCTTT. Protein sequence: CASSFRGSGAEAFF. The full variable domain, completed using reference TRBV28 and TRBJ1-1, is DVKVTQSSRYLVKRTGEKVFLECVQDMDHENMFWYRQDPGLGLRLIYFSYDVKMKEKGDIPEGYSVSREKKERFSLILESASTNQTSMYLCASSFRGSGAEAFFGQGTRLTVV.

This clone came up many times. One junction end disagrees with the germline gene, perhaps due to a read error. The rearrangement joins TRBV14 to TRBJ2-1; 7 bases map to TRBD2. The CDR3 sequence is 17 residues long. Looked up from germline, CDR1 is SGHDN and CDR2 is FVKESK. CDR3 sequence (DNA): TGTGCCAGCAGCCAACTCCTTGGTCAGACTAGCTACGATGAGCAGTTCTTC. Its translation is CASSQLLGQTSYDEQFF.

This chain links TRBV5-1 with TRBJ1-1, with TRBD1 as a possible D gene (5 bases). Trimming shortened V by 4 bases and J by 0 bases, and 10 bases separated the two germline ends. This CDR3 is 14 amino acids long. Germline V gene data show CDR1 as SGHRS and CDR2 as YFSETQ. The CDR3 region is CASSAGSLNTEAFF. CDR3 coding DNA: TGCGCCAGCAGCGCAGGGTCCTTGAACACTGAAGCTTTCTTT.

The chain couples TRBV2 to TRBJ2-1; no clear D. The CDR3 extends over 14 amino acids. Germline V gene data show CDR1 as SNHLY and CDR2 as FYNNEI. V lost 7 bases to trimming and J lost 2 bases, with 12 bases between them. CDR3 DNA: TGTGCCAGCACCCCCAACCCCACCTACAATGAGCAGTTCTTC. The encoded protein is CASTPNPTYNEQFF.

This clone is a singleton in its sample. The chain joins TRBV18 to TRBJ1-4, with TRBD1 identical over 12 bases. Germline CDR1 reads KGHSH; CDR2 reads LQKENI. V gave up 4 bases and J gave up 8 bases; unmatched junction bases: 8. This CDR3 has 16 amino acids. Here the CDR3 reads CASSLDRDRGLEKLFF. The CDR3 bases are TGTGCCAGCTCACTCGACCGGGACAGGGGGCTCGAAAAACTGTTTTTT.

This chain joins TRBV14 and TRBJ1-1; no definite D call. V was cut by 0 bases and J by 11 bases, with 16 bases left in between. This CDR3 has 14 amino acids. From germline, CDR1 is SGHDN and CDR2 FVKESK. CDR3: CASSQDLNGIGAFF. The CDR3 coding sequence is TGTGCCAGCAGCCAAGATCTGAACGGAATAGGTGCTTTCTTT.

The CDR3: CASSRPARDIKREQYF. The DNA for the CDR3 is TGCGCCAGCAGCCGACCCGCCCGGGATATCAAAAGGGAGCAGTACTTC. This chain connects TRBV4-1 to TRBJ2-7, with D possibly TRBD2 on 5 matching bases. The CDR3 consists of 16 residues. Germline CDR1 reads MGHRA; CDR2 reads YSYEKL. V lost 4 bases to trimming and J lost 7 bases, with 23 bases between them.

This clone was counted a few times. The chain combines TRBV18 with TRBJ2-2, with a weak D call TRBD1 (6 bases). The CDR3 extends over 14 amino acids. Trimming shortened V by 5 bases and J by 1 base, and 8 bases separated the two germline ends. Germline V gives CDR1 KGHSH, CDR2 LQKENI. The CDR3 reads CASSSTGNTGELFF. The CDR3 nucleotides read TGTGCCAGCTCATCGACAGGGAACACCGGGGAGCTGTTTTTT.

In its sample, this clone was seen a few times. The chain couples TRBV4-2 to TRBJ2-3; 7 positions match TRBD2. V shed 0 bases and J 1 base; nucleotides not matched to a gene: 7. The CDR3 runs to 17 residues. Germline lookup yields CDR1 LGHNA and CDR2 YNFKEQ. In nucleotides, the CDR3 is TGTGCCAGCAGCCAAGATCGCGGGGGAGTAGGCACAGATACGCAGTATTTT. This codes for CASSQDRGGVGTDTQYF.